The subject of this entry is one TCR beta chain. The antigen it binds to is not known. There are no base qualities to consult, and no much larger clone falls within one base. The entry originates in a study of graft-versus-host responses after intestinal transplantation (TCRdb year 2021). Some background on the complete study: The transplants that recipients received were multivisceral, liver-intestinal, or isolated intestinal. Anti-thymocyte globulin induction was given to all recipients, followed by maintenance tacrolimus and steroids for 3 to 4 years. After intestinal transplantation, graft-versus-host and host-versus-graft alloreactive T cell clones in the graft, circulation and bone marrow were tracked using bulk TCR-beta CDR3 sequencing. Alloreactive clones were identified by sequencing pre-transplant mixed lymphocyte reaction products and comparing them with unstimulated pre-transplant donor and recipient T cells. The cohort enrolled around 23 intestinal transplant recipients including one retransplant, and a few patients lacking pretransplant specimens were excluded. Donor T cell macrochimerism was defined as a peak of at least 4% donor T cells among recipient peripheral blood mononuclear cells. Samples from three later patients were sequenced in-house on an Illumina MiSeq with MiXCR processing rather than by the commercial service.

On the study overall, not on this receptor specifically: Peak levels of circulating GvH clones were associated with declines in HvG clones early after transplant. GvH clones turned up in recipient bone marrow, with some appearing earlier in ileal mucosa or blood, a pattern consistent with an intestinal mucosal origin. Patients with donor T cell macrochimerism had high GvH to HvG T cell clonal ratios in their allografts. The relatively low number and heterogeneity of intestinal transplant patients limited the conclusions.

The germline V gene sets CDR1 to MNHNS and CDR2 to SASEGT. The CDR3, cysteine through phenylalanine, is 12 amino acids long. The kept DNA is CDR3 alone, 36 bases in frame from the first base. V is reduced by 8 bases and J by 4 bases, leaving a spacing of 12 bases between them. In the paper's terms, the time point label means: cells obtained before transplantation from donor or recipient. CD3+CD4+ and CD3+CD8+ populations were FACS-sorted from unstimulated pre-transplant donor and recipient cells taken from spleen or lymph nodes. Library method: the immunoSEQ multiplex PCR assay. In most patients, genomic DNA was isolated using the Qiagen DNeasy Blood and Tissue Kit and sent frozen to Adaptive Biotechnologies for TCR sequencing. High-throughput TCR-beta CDR3 sequencing of genomic DNA from most patients was performed by Adaptive Biotechnologies. The original methods were these. Adaptive's ImmunoSEQ software supplied the TCR sequencing data for 18 patients, while MiXCR and VDJtools were used to process three other patients. To correct CD4 versus CD8 sorting errors, sequences present in both subsets at a frequency ratio below 5:1 were removed. CDR3 nucleotide sequences shared between donor and recipient were removed because their origin could not be assigned. Alloreactive clones required at least 2-fold expansion over unstimulated cells and minimum CFSE-low frequency of 0.002% (template counts) or 0.001% (read counts). Clones were considered mappable if detected in sequenced pre-transplant spleen, lymph node, or MLR CFSE-low populations of the donor or recipient. Cumulative frequency of alloreactive clones was calculated as a percentage of all sequences weighted by copy number. TCRdb re-hosts the immuneACCESS table, in-frame sequences only. Its copies lack some clones; in the studies checked, an unresolved V gene accounts for under half of them, and the cause for the rest is not known. V and J calls and clone size come straight from that table; D and trimming were deduced from the DNA. The sample has 60,000 to 75,000 clones on record, roughly nine tenths of them singletons. Of the sample, approximately 2.7% is held by the ten largest clones.

The sequenced sample was unstimulated CD8+ T cells sorted from spleen or lymph node cells, obtained before intestinal transplant. This clonotype was sampled from a human donor who received an intestinal transplant. This sequence uses TRBV6-1 and TRBJ2-7; no D gene call is confident. In nucleotides, the sequence is TGTGCCAGCCAATCTCGCTATTACGAGCAGTACTTC. Its translation is CASQSRYYEQYF.